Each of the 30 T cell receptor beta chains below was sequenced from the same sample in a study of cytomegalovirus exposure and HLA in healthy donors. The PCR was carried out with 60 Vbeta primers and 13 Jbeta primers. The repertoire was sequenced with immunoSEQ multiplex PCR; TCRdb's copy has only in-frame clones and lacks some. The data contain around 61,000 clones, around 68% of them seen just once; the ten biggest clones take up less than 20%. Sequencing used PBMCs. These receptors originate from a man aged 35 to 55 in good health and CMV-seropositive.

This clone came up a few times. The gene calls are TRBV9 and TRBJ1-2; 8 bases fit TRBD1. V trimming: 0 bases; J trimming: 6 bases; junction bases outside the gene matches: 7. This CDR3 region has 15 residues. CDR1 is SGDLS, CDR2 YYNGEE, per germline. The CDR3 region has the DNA TGTGCCAGCAGCGTAGGGGGACAGGCTTTTGATGGCTACACCTTC. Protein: CASSVGGQAFDGYTF.

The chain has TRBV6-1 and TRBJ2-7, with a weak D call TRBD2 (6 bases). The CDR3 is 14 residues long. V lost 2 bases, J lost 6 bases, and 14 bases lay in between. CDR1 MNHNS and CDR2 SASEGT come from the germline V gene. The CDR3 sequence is CASSEQTQGGEQYF. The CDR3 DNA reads TGTGCCAGCAGTGAACAGACCCAGGGAGGCGAGCAGTACTTC.

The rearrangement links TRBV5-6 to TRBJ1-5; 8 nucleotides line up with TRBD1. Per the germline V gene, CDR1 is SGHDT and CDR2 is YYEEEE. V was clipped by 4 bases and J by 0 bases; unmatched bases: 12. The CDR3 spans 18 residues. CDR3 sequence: CASSLGRTGTYSNQPQHF. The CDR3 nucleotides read TGTGCCAGCAGCCTAGGGAGGACAGGGACGTATAGCAATCAGCCCCAGCATTTT.

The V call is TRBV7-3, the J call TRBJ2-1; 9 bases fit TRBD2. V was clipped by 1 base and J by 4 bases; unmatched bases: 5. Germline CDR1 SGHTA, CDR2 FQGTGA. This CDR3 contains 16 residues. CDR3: CASSLMGAGGYNEQFF. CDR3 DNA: TGTGCCAGCAGCTTAATGGGAGCGGGGGGTTACAATGAGCAGTTCTTC. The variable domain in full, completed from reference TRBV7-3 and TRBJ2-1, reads GAGVSQTPSNKVTEKGKYVELRCDPISGHTALYWYRQSLGQGPEFLIYFQGTGAADDSGLPNDRFFAVRPEGSVSTLKIQRTERGDSAVYLCASSLMGAGGYNEQFFGPGTRLTVL.

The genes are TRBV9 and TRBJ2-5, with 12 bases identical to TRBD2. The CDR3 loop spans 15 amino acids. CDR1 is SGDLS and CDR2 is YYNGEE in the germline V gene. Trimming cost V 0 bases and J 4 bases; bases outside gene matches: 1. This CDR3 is CASSVVGLAGETQYF. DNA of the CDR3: TGTGCCAGCAGCGTAGTGGGACTAGCGGGAGAGACCCAGTACTTC.

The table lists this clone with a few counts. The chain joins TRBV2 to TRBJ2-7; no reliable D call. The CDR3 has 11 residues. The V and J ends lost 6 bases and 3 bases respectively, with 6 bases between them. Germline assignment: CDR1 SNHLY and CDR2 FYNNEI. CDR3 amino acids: CASSENYEQYF. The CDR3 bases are TGTGCCAGCAGCGAGAACTACGAGCAGTACTTC.

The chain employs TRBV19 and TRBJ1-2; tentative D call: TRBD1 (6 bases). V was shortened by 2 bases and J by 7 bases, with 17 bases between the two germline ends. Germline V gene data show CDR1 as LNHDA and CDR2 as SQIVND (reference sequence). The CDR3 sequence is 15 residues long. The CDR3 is CASSISPEAGVGYTF. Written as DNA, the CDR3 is TGTGCCAGTAGTATATCCCCCGAGGCAGGGGTTGGCTACACCTTC.

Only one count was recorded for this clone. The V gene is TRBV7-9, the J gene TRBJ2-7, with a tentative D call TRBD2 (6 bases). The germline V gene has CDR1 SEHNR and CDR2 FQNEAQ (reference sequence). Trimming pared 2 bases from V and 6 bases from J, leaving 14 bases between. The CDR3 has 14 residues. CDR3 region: CASSLPGRMGEQYF. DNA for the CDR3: TGTGCCAGCAGCTTACCGGGGAGGATGGGCGAGCAGTACTTC.

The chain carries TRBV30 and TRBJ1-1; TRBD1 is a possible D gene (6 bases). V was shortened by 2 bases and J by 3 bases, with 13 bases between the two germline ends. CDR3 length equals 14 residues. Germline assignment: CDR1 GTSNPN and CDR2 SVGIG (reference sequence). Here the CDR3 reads CAWSQDRPHTEAFF. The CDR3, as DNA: TGTGCCTGGAGTCAAGACAGGCCCCACACTGAAGCTTTCTTT.

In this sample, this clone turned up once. The CDR3 DNA sequence: TGTGCCTGGAGGACAGGGAGGACTGAAGCTTTCTTT. It codes for CAWRTGRTEAFF. V and J are TRBV30 and TRBJ1-1; 7 nucleotides line up with TRBD1. V shed 3 bases and J 5 bases; nucleotides not matched to a gene: 3. Germline V gene lookup returns CDR1 GTSNPN and CDR2 SVGIG (reference sequence). The CDR3 contains 12 residues.

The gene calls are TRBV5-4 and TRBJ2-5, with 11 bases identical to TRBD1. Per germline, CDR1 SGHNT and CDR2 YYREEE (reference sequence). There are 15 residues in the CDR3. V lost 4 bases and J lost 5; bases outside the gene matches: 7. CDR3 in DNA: TGTGCCAGCAGCGGGGCCGGGACAGGGGGGGAGACCCAGTACTTC. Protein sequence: CASSGAGTGGETQYF.

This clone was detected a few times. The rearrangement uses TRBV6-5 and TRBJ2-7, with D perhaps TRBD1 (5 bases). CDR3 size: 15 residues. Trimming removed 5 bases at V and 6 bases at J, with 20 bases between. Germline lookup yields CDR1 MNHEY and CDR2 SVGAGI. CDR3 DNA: TGTGCCAGCAGTCAATCAGGGCAGTTGGCCCCCGAGCAGTACTTC. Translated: CASSQSGQLAPEQYF.

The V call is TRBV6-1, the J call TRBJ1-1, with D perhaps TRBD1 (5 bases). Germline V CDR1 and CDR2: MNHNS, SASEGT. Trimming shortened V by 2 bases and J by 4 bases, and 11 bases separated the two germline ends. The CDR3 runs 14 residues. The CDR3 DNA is TGTGCCAGCAGTGAACTGGGACTTGCCACTGAAGCTTTCTTT. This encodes CASSELGLATEAFF.

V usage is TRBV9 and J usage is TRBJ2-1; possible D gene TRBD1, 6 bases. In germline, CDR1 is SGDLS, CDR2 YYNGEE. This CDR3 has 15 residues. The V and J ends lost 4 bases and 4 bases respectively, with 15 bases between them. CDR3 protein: CASSPTGQKYNEQFF. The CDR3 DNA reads TGTGCCAGCAGCCCAACAGGGCAAAAGTACAATGAGCAGTTCTTC.

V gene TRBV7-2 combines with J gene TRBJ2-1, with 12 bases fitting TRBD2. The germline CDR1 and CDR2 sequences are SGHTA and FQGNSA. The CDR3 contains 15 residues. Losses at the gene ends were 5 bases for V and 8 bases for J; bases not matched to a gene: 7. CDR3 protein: CASSGTGLAGDEQFF. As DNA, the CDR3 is TGTGCCAGCAGCGGTACGGGACTAGCGGGCGATGAGCAGTTCTTC.

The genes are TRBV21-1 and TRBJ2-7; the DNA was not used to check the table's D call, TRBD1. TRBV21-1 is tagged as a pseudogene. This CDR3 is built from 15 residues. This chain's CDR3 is CASSTRDRNSYEQYF. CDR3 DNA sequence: TGTGCCAGCAGCACCCGGGACAGGAACTCCTACGAGCAGTACTTC.

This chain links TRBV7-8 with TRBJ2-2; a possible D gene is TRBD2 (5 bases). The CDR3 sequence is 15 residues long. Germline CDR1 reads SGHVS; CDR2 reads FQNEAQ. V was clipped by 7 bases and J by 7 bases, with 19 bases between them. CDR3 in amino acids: CASNPHGLPDGELFF. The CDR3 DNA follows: TGTGCCAGCAACCCTCATGGACTGCCGGACGGGGAGCTGTTTTTT.

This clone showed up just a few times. The CDR3 DNA reads TGTGCCAGCAGCCGCGGGGACAGGGGACCCCAAGAGACCCAGTACTTC. Residues: CASSRGDRGPQETQYF. This chain uses TRBV5-4 with TRBJ2-5; TRBD1 matches at 10 bases. The CDR3 has 16 residues. V lost 4 bases to trimming and J lost 1 base; unmatched junction nucleotides: 7. Germline values: CDR1 SGHNT, CDR2 YYREEE (reference sequence).

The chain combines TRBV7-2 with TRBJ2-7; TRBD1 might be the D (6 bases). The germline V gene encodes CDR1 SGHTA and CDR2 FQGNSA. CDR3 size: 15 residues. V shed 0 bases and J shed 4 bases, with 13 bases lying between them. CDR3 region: CASSLAGARGYEQYF. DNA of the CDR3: TGTGCCAGCAGCTTAGCGGGGGCCCGCGGTTACGAGCAGTACTTC.

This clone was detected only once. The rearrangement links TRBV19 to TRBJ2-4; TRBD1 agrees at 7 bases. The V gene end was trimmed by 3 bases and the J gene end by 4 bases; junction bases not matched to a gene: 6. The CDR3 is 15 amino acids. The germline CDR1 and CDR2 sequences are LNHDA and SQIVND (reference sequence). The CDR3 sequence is CASSIAGTAKNIQYF. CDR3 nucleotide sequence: TGTGCCAGTAGTATCGCCGGGACAGCGAAAAACATTCAGTACTTC.

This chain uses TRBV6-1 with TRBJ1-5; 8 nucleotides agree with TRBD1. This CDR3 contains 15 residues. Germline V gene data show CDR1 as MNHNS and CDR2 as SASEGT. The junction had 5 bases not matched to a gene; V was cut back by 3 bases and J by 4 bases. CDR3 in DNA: TGTGCCAGCAGTGATGGCAGGGGGCTTAATCAGCCCCAGCATTTT. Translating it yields CASSDGRGLNQPQHF.

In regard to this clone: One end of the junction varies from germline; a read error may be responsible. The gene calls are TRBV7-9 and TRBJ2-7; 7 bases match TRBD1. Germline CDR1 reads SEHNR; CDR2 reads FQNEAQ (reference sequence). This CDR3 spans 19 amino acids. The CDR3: CSSSLGYANYRDSSYEQYF. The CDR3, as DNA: TGTTCCAGCAGCTTAGGGTACGCGAATTACCGGGACAGCTCCTACGAGCAGTACTTC.

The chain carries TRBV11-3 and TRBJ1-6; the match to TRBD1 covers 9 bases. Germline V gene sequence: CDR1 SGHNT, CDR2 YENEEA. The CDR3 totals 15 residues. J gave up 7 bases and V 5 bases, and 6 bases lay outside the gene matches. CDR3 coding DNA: TGTGCCAGCAGCCGCCGGGACAGGGAAAATTCACCCCTCCACTTT. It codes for CASSRRDRENSPLHF. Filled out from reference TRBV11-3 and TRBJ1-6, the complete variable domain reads EAGVVQSPRYKIIEKKQPVAFWCNPISGHNTLYWYLQNLGQGPELLIRYENEEAVDDSQLPKDRFSAERLKGVDSTLKIQPAELGDSAVYLCASSRRDRENSPLHFGNGTRLTVT.

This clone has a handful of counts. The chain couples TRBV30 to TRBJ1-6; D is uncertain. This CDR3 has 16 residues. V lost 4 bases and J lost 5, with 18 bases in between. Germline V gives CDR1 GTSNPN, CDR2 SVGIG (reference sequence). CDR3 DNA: TGTGCCTGGAAAGGCCCCGGCAGGCAGAATAATTCACCCCTCCACTTT. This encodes CAWKGPGRQNNSPLHF.

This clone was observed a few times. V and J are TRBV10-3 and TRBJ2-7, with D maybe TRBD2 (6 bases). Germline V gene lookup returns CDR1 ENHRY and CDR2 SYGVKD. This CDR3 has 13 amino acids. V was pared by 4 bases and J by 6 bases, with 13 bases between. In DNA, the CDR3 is TGTGCCATCAGTGGTTCCCTAGCGCCCGAGCAGTACTTC. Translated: CAISGSLAPEQYF.

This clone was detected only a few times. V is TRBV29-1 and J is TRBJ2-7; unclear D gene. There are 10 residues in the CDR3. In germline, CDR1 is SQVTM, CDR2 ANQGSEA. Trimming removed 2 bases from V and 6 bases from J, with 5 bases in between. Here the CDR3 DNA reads TGCAGCGTTGAAATCGGCGAGCAGTACTTC. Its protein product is CSVEIGEQYF.

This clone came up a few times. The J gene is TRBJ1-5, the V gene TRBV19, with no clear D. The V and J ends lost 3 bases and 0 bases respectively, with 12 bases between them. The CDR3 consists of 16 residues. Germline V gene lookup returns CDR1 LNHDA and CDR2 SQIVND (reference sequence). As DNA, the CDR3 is TGTGCCAGTAGTATTTCTCTGGGCTATAGCAATCAGCCCCAGCATTTT. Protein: CASSISLGYSNQPQHF. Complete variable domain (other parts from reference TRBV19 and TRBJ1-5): DGGITQSPKYLFRKEGQNVTLSCEQNLNHDAMYWYRQDPGQGLRLIYYSQIVNDFQKGDIAEGYSVSREKKESFPLTVTSAQKNPTAFYLCASSISLGYSNQPQHFGDGTRLSIL.

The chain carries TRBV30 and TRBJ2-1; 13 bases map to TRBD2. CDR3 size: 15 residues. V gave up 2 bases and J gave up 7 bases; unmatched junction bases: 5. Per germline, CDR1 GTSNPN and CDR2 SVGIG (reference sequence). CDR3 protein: CAWSSGLAGLNEQFF. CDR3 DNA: TGTGCCTGGAGTTCGGGACTAGCGGGATTAAATGAGCAGTTCTTC. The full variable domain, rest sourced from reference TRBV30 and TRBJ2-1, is SQTIHQWPATLVQPVGSPLSLECTVEGTSNPNLYWYRQAAGRGLQLLFYSVGIGQISSEVPQNLSASRPQDRQFILSSKKLLLSDSGFYLCAWSSGLAGLNEQFFGPGTRLTVL.

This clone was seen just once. The CDR3 bases are TGTGCCAGCAGCTCTGGACAGACCTACGAGCAGTACTTC. Translation gives CASSSGQTYEQYF. The chain joins TRBV28 to TRBJ2-7; possible D gene TRBD1, 6 bases. The germline V and J ends were trimmed by 6 bases and 2 bases, with 11 bases remaining between them. The CDR3 is made up of 13 amino acids. Germline V gene data show CDR1 as MDHEN and CDR2 as SYDVKM.

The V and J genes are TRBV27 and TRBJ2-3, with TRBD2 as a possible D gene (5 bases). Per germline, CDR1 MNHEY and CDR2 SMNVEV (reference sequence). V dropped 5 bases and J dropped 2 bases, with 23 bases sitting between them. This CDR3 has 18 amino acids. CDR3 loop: CASSLRPPSPRATDTQYF. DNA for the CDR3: TGTGCCAGCAGTCTGCGCCCCCCTAGCCCCCGGGCCACAGATACGCAGTATTTT.